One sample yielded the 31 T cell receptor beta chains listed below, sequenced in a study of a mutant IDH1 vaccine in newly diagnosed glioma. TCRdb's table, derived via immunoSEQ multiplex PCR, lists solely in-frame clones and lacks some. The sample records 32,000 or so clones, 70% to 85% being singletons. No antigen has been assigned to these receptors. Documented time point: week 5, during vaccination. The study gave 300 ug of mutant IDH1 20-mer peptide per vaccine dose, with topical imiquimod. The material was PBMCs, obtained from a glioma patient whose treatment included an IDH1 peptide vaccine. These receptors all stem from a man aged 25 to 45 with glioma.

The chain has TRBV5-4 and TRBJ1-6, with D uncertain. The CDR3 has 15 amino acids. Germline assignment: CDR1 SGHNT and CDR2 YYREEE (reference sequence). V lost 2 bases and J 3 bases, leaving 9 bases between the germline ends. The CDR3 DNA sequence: TGTGCCAGCAGCTTAGAGGGTCTCTATAATTCACCCCTCCACTTT. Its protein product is CASSLEGLYNSPLHF.

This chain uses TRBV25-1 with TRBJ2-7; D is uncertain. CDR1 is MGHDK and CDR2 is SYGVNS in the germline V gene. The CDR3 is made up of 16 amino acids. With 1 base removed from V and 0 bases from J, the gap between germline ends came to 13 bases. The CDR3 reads CASSEFGTTPSYEQYF. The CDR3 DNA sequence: TGTGCCAGCAGTGAATTCGGCACCACCCCCTCCTACGAGCAGTACTTC.

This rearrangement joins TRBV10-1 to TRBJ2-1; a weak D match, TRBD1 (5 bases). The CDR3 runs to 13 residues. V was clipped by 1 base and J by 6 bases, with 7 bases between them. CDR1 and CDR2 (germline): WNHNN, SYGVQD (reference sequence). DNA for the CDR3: TGCGCCAGCAGTGAGTACAGGTCCAATGAGCAGTTCTTC. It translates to CASSEYRSNEQFF.

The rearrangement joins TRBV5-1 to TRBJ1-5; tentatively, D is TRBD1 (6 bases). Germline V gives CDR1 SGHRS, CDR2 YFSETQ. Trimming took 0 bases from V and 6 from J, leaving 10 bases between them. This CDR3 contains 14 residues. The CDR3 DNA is TGCGCCAGCAGCTTGGGTGGGGGCGGTCAGCCCCAGCATTTT. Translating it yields CASSLGGGGQPQHF.

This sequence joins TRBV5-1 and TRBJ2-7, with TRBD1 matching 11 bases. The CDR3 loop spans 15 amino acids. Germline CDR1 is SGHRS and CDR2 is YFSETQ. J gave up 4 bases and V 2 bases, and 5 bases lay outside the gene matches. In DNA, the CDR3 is TGCGCCAGCAGCTTATGGACAGGGGGCATGTACGAGCAGTACTTC. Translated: CASSLWTGGMYEQYF.

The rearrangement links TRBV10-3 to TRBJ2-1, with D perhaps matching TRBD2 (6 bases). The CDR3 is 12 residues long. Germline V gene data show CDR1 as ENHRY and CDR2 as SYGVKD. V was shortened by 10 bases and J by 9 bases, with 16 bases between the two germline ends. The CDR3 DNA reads TGTGCCACACGCCGTGGAGGGAGTGAGCAGTTCTTC. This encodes CATRRGGSEQFF.

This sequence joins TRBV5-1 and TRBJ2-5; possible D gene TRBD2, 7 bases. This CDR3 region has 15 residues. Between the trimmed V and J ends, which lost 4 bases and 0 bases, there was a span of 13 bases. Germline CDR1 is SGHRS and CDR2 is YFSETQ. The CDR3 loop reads CASSLWGGNQETQYF. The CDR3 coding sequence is TGCGCCAGCAGCCTCTGGGGGGGCAACCAAGAGACCCAGTACTTC.

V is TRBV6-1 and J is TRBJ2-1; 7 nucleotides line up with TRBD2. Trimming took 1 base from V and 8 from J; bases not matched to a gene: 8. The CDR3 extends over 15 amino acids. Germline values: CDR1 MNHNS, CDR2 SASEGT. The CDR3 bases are TGTGCCAGCAGTGAAGGTGCGGGAGAGGGTGATGAGCAGTTCTTC. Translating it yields CASSEGAGEGDEQFF.

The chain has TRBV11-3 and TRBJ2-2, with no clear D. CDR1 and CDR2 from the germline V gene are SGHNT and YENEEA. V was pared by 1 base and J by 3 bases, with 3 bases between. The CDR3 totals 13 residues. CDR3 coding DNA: TGTGCCAGCAGCTTAGGGGACACCGGGGAGCTGTTTTTT. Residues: CASSLGDTGELFF.

For the CDR3, the DNA is TGTGCCAGTAGTATCGCGACTCCAGGGGCACCTATGAACACTGAAGCTTTCTTT. Amino acids: CASSIATPGAPMNTEAFF. The V and J genes are TRBV19 and TRBJ1-1, with a possible D match to TRBD1 (6 bases). Germline CDR1 reads LNHDA; CDR2 reads SQIVND (reference sequence). Trimming removed 3 bases from V and 0 bases from J, with 20 bases in between. CDR3 length: 18 amino acids.

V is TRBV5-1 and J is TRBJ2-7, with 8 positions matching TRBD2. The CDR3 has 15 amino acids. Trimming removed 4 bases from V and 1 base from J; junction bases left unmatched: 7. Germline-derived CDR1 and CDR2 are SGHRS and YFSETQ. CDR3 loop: CASSSVSGKSYEQYF. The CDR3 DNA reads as TGCGCCAGCAGCAGTGTTAGCGGGAAGTCCTACGAGCAGTACTTC.

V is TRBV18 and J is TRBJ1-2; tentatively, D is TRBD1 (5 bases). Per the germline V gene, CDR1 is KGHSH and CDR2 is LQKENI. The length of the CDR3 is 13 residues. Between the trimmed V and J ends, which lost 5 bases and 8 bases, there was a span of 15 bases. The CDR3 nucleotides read TGTGCCAGCTCAACGAGGGGAGTGGAGGGCTACACCTTC. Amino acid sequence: CASSTRGVEGYTF.

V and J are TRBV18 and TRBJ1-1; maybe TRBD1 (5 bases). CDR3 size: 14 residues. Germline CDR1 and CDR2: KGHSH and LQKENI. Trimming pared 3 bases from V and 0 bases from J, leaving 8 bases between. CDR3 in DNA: TGTGCCAGCTCACCTACAGGACTGAACACTGAAGCTTTCTTT. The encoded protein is CASSPTGLNTEAFF. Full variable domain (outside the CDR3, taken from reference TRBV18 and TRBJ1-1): NAGVMQNPRHLVRRRGQEARLRCSPMKGHSHVYWYRQLPEEGLKFMVYLQKENIIDESGMPKERFSAEFPKEGPSILRIQQVVRGDSAAYFCASSPTGLNTEAFFGQGTRLTVV.

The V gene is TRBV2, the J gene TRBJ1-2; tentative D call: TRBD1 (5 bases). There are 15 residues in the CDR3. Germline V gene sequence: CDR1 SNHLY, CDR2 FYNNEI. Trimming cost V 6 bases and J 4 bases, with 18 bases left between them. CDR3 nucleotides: TGTGCCAGCAGGGGTATCGAGGGCCAGGGCTATGGCTACACCTTC. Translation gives CASRGIEGQGYGYTF. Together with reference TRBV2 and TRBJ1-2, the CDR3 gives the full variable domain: EPEVTQTPSHQVTQMGQEVILRCVPISNHLYFYWYRQILGQKVEFLVSFYNNEISEKSEIFDDQFSVERPDGSNFTLKIRSTKLEDSAMYFCASRGIEGQGYGYTFGSGTRLTVV.

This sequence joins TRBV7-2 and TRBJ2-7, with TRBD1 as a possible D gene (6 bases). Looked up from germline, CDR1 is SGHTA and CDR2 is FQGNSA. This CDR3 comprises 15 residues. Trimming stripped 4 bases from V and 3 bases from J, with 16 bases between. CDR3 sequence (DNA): TGTGCCAGCAGCTACGTCTCACAGGGCGGCTACGAGCAGTACTTC. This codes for CASSYVSQGGYEQYF.

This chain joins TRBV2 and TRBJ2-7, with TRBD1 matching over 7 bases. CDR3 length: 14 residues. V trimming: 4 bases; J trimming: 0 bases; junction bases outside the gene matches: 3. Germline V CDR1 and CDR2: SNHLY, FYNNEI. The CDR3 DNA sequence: TGTGCCAGCAGTGTGGGACAGAGCTCCTACGAGCAGTACTTC. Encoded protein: CASSVGQSSYEQYF.

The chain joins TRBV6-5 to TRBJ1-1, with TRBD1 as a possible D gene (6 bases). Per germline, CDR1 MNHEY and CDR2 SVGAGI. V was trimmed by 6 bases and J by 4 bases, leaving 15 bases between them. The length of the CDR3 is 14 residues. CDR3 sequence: CASRPQGGGTEAFF. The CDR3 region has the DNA TGTGCCAGCAGACCCCAGGGAGGGGGCACTGAAGCTTTCTTT.

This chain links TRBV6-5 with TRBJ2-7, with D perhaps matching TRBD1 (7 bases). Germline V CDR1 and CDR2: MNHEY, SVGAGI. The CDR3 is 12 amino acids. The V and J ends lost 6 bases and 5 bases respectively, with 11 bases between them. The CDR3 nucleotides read TGTGCCAGCAGCTCCAGGGGGGACGAGCAGTACTTC. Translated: CASSSRGDEQYF.

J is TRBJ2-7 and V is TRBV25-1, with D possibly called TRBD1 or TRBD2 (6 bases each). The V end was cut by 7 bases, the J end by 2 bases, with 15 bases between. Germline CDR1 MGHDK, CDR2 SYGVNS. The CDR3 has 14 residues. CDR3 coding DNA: TGTGCCAGCACCCCCCGGGGGCCTGCCTACGAGCAGTACTTC. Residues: CASTPRGPAYEQYF.

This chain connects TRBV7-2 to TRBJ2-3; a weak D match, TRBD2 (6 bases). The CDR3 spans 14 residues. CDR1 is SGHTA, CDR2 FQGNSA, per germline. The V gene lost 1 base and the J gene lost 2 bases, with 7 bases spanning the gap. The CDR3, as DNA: TGTGCCAGCAGCTTAGTGGGACTCACAGATACGCAGTATTTT. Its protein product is CASSLVGLTDTQYF.

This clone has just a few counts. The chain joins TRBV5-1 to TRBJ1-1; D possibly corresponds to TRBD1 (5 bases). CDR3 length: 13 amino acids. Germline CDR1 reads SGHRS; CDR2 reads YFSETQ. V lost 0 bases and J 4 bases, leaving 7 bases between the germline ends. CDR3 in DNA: TGCGCCAGCAGCTTGGAGGGGCCCACTGAAGCTTTCTTT. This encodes CASSLEGPTEAFF.

CDR3 DNA sequence: TGTGCCAGCAGTGAACTCGGGGACGGTTCCTACGAGCAGTACTTC. Translation gives CASSELGDGSYEQYF. The rearrangement links TRBV25-1 to TRBJ2-7, with D possibly called TRBD1 or TRBD2 (5 bases each). Germline CDR1 reads MGHDK; CDR2 reads SYGVNS. Trimming removed 2 bases at V and 1 base at J, with 12 bases between. The CDR3 runs 15 residues.

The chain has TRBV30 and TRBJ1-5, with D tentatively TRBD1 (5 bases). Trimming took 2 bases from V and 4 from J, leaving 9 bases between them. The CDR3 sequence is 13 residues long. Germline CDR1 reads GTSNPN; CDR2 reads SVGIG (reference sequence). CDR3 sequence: CAWSLAGNQPQHF. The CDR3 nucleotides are TGTGCCTGGAGTCTGGCAGGGAATCAGCCCCAGCATTTT.

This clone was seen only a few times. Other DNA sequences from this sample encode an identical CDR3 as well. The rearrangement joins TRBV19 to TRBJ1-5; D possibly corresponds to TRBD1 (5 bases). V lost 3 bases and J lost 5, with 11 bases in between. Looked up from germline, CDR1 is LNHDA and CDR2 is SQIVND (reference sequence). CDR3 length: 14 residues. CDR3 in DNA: TGTGCCAGTAGTATCGGGGGAAAGGATCAGCCCCAGCATTTT. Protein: CASSIGGKDQPQHF.

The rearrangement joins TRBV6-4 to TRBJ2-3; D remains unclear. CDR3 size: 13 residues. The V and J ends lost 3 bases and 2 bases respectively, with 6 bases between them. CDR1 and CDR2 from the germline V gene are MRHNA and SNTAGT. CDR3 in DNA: TGTGCCAGCAGTGAGGCCGTCACAGATACGCAGTATTTT. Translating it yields CASSEAVTDTQYF.

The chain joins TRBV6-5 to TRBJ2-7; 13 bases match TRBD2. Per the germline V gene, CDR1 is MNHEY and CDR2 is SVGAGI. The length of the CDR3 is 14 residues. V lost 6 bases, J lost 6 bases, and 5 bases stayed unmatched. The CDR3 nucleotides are TGTGCCAGCAGCCCCGGGACTAGCGGGACCGAGCAGTACTTC. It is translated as CASSPGTSGTEQYF.

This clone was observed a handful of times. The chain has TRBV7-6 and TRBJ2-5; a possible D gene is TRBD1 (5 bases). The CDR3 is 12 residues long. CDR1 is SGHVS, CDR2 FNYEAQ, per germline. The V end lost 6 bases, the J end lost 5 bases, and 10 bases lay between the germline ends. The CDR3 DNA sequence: TGTGCCAGCAGTCCTCCAGGGGAGACCCAGTACTTC. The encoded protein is CASSPPGETQYF.

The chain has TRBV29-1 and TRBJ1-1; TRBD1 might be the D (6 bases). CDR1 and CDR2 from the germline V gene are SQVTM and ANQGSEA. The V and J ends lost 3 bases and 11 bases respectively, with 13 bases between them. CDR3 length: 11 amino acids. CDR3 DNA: TGCAGCGTTGAGGAGGGGGAGCAGGCTTTCTTT. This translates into CSVEEGEQAFF.

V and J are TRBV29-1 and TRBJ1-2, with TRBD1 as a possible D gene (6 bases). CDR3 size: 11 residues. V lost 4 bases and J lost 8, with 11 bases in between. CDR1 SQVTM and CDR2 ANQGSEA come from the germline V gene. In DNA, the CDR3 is TGCAGCGTTGGAGAGGGGGACGGCTACACCTTC. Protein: CSVGEGDGYTF.

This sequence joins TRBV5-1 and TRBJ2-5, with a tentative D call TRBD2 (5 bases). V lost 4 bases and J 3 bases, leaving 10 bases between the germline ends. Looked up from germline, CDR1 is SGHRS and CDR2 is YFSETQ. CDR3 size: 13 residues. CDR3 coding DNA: TGCGCCAGCAGCATGAAGGGAGAAGAGACCCAGTACTTC. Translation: CASSMKGEETQYF.

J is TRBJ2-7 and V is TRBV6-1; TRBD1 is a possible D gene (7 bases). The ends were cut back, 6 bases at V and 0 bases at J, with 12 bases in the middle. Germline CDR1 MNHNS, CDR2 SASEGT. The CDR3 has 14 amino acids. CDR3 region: CASRVQGGSYEQYF. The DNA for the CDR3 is TGTGCCAGCAGAGTCCAGGGGGGCTCCTACGAGCAGTACTTC.